A single sample is the source of the 27 T cell receptor beta chains below, sequenced in a study of a mutant IDH1 vaccine in newly diagnosed glioma. Sequencing was performed with immunoSEQ multiplex PCR; in TCRdb, only in-frame clones are kept and a portion is missing. The table has about 90,000 clones, roughly 89% seen once; the top ten hold roughly 0.74%. Noted time point: week 47, end of study. Each dose delivered 300 ug of mutant IDH1 20-mer peptide subcutaneously with imiquimod. For these TCRs, the target antigens are not known. The starting material was PBMCs, obtained from a glioma patient whose treatment included an IDH1 peptide vaccine. These receptors originate from a woman aged 45 to 65 with glioma.

CDR3 protein: CASSENPRKLFF. The CDR3 DNA is TGCGCCAGCAGCGAGAACCCGCGAAAACTGTTTTTT. The chain uses TRBV4-1 and TRBJ1-4; D uncertain. The CDR3 is made up of 12 amino acids. The V end lost 5 bases, the J end lost 10 bases, and 11 bases lay between the germline ends. Germline V gives CDR1 MGHRA, CDR2 YSYEKL.

To note about this clone: One end of the junction is discordant with germline, which a read error may explain. This chain links TRBV28 with TRBJ1-5, with no clear D. The germline V gene has CDR1 MDHEN and CDR2 SYDVKM. This CDR3 comprises 14 residues. CDR3 region: CASSLVVKRQLQHF. In DNA form, the CDR3 reads TGTGCCAGCAGTTTGGTAGTTAAAAGGCAGCTCCAGCATTTT.

V is TRBV19 and J is TRBJ1-6; 10 nucleotides match TRBD1. This CDR3 has 16 residues. Looked up from germline, CDR1 is LNHDA and CDR2 is SQIVND (reference sequence). J lost 7 bases, V lost 4 bases, and 7 bases had no gene match. This chain's CDR3 is CASSTGQGVWNSPLHF. CDR3 DNA: TGTGCCAGTAGTACCGGACAGGGGGTGTGGAATTCACCCCTCCACTTT.

CDR3 DNA sequence: TGCGCCAGCAGCCAAGGTTTGGGTTACGAGCAGTACTTC. It yields the protein CASSQGLGYEQYF. This rearrangement joins TRBV4-1 to TRBJ2-7; D uncertain. Between the trimmed V and J ends, which lost 1 base and 4 bases, there was a span of 8 bases. The CDR3 runs 13 residues. Germline V gene lookup returns CDR1 MGHRA and CDR2 YSYEKL.

The genes are TRBV14 and TRBJ2-7; D unclear. The germline V gene encodes CDR1 SGHDN and CDR2 FVKESK. Trimming took off 0 bases at V and 6 bases at J, with 6 bases between the two ends. This CDR3 has 12 amino acids. The CDR3 bases are TGTGCCAGCAGCCAAGATTGGGGCGAGCAGTACTTC. Translating it yields CASSQDWGEQYF.

The rearrangement links TRBV15 to TRBJ2-7, with 10 bases that match TRBD1. This CDR3 has 14 amino acids. After removal of 5 bases from V and 3 bases from J, the junction contained 4 bases not matched to a gene. Germline-derived CDR1 and CDR2 are LNHNV and YYDKDF (reference sequence). CDR3 DNA: TGTGCCACCAGCCCCCGGGACAGGGGCTACGAGCAGTACTTC. As protein: CATSPRDRGYEQYF.

The chain combines TRBV5-4 with TRBJ1-1; 10 bases fit TRBD1. Germline loops: CDR1 SGHNT, CDR2 YYREEE (reference sequence). CDR3 length: 14 amino acids. V lost 4 bases, J lost 3 bases, and 3 bases stayed unmatched. Written as DNA, the CDR3 is TGTGCCAGCAGCCGCGGACAGGGGGACACTGAAGCTTTCTTT. Translating gives CASSRGQGDTEAFF.

On this clone: This sample includes further DNA sequences coding for the same CDR3. This chain uses TRBV5-1 with TRBJ2-2; D is undetermined. This CDR3 comprises 13 residues. Germline V CDR1 and CDR2: SGHRS, YFSETQ. The V end lost 0 bases, the J end lost 2 bases, and 2 bases lay between the germline ends. The CDR3 sequence: CASSLGNTGELFF. In DNA, the CDR3 is TGCGCCAGCAGCTTGGGAAACACCGGGGAGCTGTTTTTT.

The chain is built from TRBV2 and TRBJ1-1; a possible D gene is TRBD1 (5 bases). The germline CDR1 and CDR2 sequences are SNHLY and FYNNEI. This CDR3 has 18 amino acids. V lost 10 bases and J lost 0, with 27 bases in between. The CDR3 is CATVLSRDGSPLNTEAFF. The CDR3 DNA is TGTGCCACCGTCCTATCAAGGGACGGTAGCCCCCTGAACACTGAAGCTTTCTTT.

The chain is built from TRBV10-3 and TRBJ2-7; 7 bases line up with TRBD2. V gave up 6 bases and J gave up 5 bases; unmatched junction bases: 10. The V gene's germline CDR1 is ENHRY and CDR2 SYGVKD. The CDR3 is made up of 14 amino acids. The CDR3 protein is CAIRVGRETNEQYF. In DNA, the CDR3 is TGTGCCATCAGGGTAGGGCGGGAGACGAACGAGCAGTACTTC.

The chain combines TRBV10-3 with TRBJ2-3; D might be TRBD2 (6 bases). The germline V gene encodes CDR1 ENHRY and CDR2 SYGVKD. V dropped 6 bases and J dropped 3 bases, with 13 bases sitting between them. The CDR3 totals 14 residues. For the CDR3, the DNA is TGTGCCATCAGCGACGGGAGAGGGACAGATACGCAGTATTTT. Its protein product is CAISDGRGTDTQYF.

The chain links TRBV5-1 to TRBJ1-2, with D unresolved. The CDR3 sequence is 15 residues long. In germline, CDR1 is SGHRS, CDR2 YFSETQ. V was trimmed by 0 bases and J by 9 bases, leaving 18 bases between them. The CDR3 here is CASSLGITENSRYTF. CDR3 DNA sequence: TGCGCCAGCAGCTTGGGCATTACAGAAAACAGCCGCTACACCTTC. The full variable domain, its missing parts supplied by reference TRBV5-1 and TRBJ1-2, is KAGVTQTPRYLIKTRGQQVTLSCSPISGHRSVSWYQQTPGQGLQFLFEYFSETQRNKGNFPGRFSGRQFSNSRSEMNVSTLELGDSALYLCASSLGITENSRYTFGSGTRLTVV.

V gene TRBV28 combines with J gene TRBJ2-7; D gene unclear. Germline CDR1 and CDR2: MDHEN and SYDVKM. V lost 5 bases, J lost 5 bases, and 7 bases lay in between. This CDR3 spans 11 amino acids. In DNA, the CDR3 is TGTGCCAGCAGTCCCTCGGACGAGCAGTACTTC. It yields the protein CASSPSDEQYF.

The chain couples TRBV6-1 to TRBJ2-1; the D gene is possibly TRBD2 (6 bases). Trimming took 2 bases from V and 1 from J, leaving 6 bases between them. CDR3 size: 14 residues. From germline, CDR1 is MNHNS and CDR2 SASEGT. The DNA of the CDR3 is TGTGCCAGCAGTGAACTAGCGTCCTACAATGAGCAGTTCTTC. Translated, it gives CASSELASYNEQFF.

With regard to this clone: The sample holds other DNA sequences that translate to the same CDR3. J is TRBJ2-7 and V is TRBV5-6, with D perhaps TRBD1 (5 bases). CDR1 is SGHDT and CDR2 is YYEEEE in the germline V gene. V was pared by 0 bases and J by 2 bases, with 9 bases between. This CDR3 comprises 14 residues. The chain's CDR3 is CASSLVRRAYEQYF. In DNA form, the CDR3 reads TGTGCCAGCAGCTTGGTTCGCAGGGCCTACGAGCAGTACTTC. The full variable domain, rest sourced from reference TRBV5-6 and TRBJ2-7, is DAGVTQSPTHLIKTRGQQVTLRCSPKSGHDTVSWYQQALGQGPQFIFQYYEEEERQRGNFPDRFSGHQFPNYSSELNVNALLLGDSALYLCASSLVRRAYEQYFGPGTRLTVT.

As for this clone: This sample also contains other DNA sequences that code for the same CDR3. The chain recombines TRBV27 with TRBJ1-2; TRBD1 aligns across 9 bases. Germline CDR1 and CDR2: MNHEY and SMNVEV (reference sequence). CDR3 length: 13 amino acids. V shed 3 bases and J 5 bases; nucleotides not matched to a gene: 1. The CDR3 DNA is TGTGCCAGCAGTTTGACAGGGGGGTATGGCTACACCTTC. As protein: CASSLTGGYGYTF.

V is TRBV5-1 and J is TRBJ2-1; 13 bases line up with TRBD2. The ends lost 0 bases at V and 7 bases at J; junction bases unmatched: 1. Germline assignment: CDR1 SGHRS and CDR2 YFSETQ. The CDR3 has 15 residues. Here the CDR3 DNA reads TGCGCCAGCAGCTTGGTGGGACTAGCGGGGAATGAGCAGTTCTTC. It is translated as CASSLVGLAGNEQFF.

The chain uses TRBV6-1 and TRBJ2-3, with 14 bases identical to TRBD2. CDR3 length: 15 amino acids. With 4 bases clipped from V and 5 bases from J, the junction kept 2 bases outside the gene matches. Germline V CDR1 and CDR2: MNHNS, SASEGT. The CDR3, as DNA: TGTGCCAGCAGTGGGGGACTAGCGGGAGTAGATACGCAGTATTTT. Residues: CASSGGLAGVDTQYF.

The table lists this clone with a few counts. V and J are TRBV20-1 and TRBJ1-1, with D perhaps TRBD1 (5 bases). The CDR3 has 11 residues. CDR1 and CDR2 (germline): DFQATT, SNEGSKA (reference sequence). V lost 6 bases and J 5 bases, leaving 10 bases between the germline ends. CDR3 protein: CSAVRVTEAFF. CDR3 in DNA: TGCAGTGCAGTCAGGGTTACTGAAGCTTTCTTT.

The chain recombines TRBV30 with TRBJ2-2, with 10 positions matching TRBD2. CDR1 is GTSNPN and CDR2 is SVGIG in the germline V gene (reference sequence). V lost 6 bases and J lost 7; bases outside the gene matches: 8. This CDR3 is built from 14 residues. CDR3 amino acids: CACGLAAHIGELFF. The DNA of the CDR3 is TGTGCCTGTGGACTAGCGGCCCACATCGGGGAGCTGTTTTTT.

In this sample, this clone turned up once. CDR3 sequence: CASSLGGTSQETQYF. DNA for the CDR3: TGTGCCAGCAGCCTAGGTGGGACAAGTCAAGAGACCCAGTACTTC. The chain has TRBV11-1 and TRBJ2-5; tentative D call: TRBD1 (6 bases). V was trimmed by 5 bases and J by 2 bases, leaving 15 bases between them. The CDR3 is 15 residues long. Germline CDR1 reads SGHAT; CDR2 reads FQDESV (reference sequence).

The V and J genes are TRBV27 and TRBJ2-1, with D possibly TRBD2 on 5 matching bases. The germline gives CDR1 MNHEY, CDR2 SMNVEV (reference sequence). This CDR3 has 15 amino acids. V dropped 3 bases and J dropped 1 base, with 10 bases sitting between them. The CDR3 bases are TGTGCCAGCAGTTTGGACTGGTTATCCTACAATGAGCAGTTCTTC. It encodes CASSLDWLSYNEQFF.

The chain links TRBV18 to TRBJ2-5; the match to TRBD2 covers 7 bases. Germline CDR1 and CDR2: KGHSH and LQKENI. The CDR3 sequence is 14 residues long. Trimming took 4 bases from V and 2 from J; bases not matched to a gene: 4. The CDR3 here is CASSLDGRQETQYF. Written as DNA, the CDR3 is TGTGCCAGCTCACTTGACGGGAGGCAAGAGACCCAGTACTTC.

This clone came up a few times. This chain joins TRBV6-1 and TRBJ2-5; D uncertain. This CDR3 is 10 amino acids long. Trimming pared 3 bases from V and 7 bases from J, leaving 3 bases between. Germline V gene sequence: CDR1 MNHNS, CDR2 SASEGT. The CDR3 loop is CASSEVTQYF. CDR3 nucleotides: TGTGCCAGCAGTGAGGTGACCCAGTACTTC.

This chain links TRBV6-1 with TRBJ2-5; D not resolved. Trimming stripped 8 bases from V and 4 bases from J, with 11 bases between. Germline CDR1 and CDR2: MNHNS and SASEGT. This CDR3 comprises 12 residues. The CDR3 protein is CASGRVVETQYF. The CDR3 nucleotides read TGTGCCAGCGGTCGGGTCGTAGAGACCCAGTACTTC.

The J gene is TRBJ2-5, the V gene TRBV6-1; D remains ambiguous. The J call could be wrong; TRBJ2-7 is a better fit for the DNA end. The CDR3 has 13 residues. CDR1 and CDR2 (germline): MNHNS, SASEGT. CDR3 sequence: CASRPPGSYEQYF. CDR3 DNA: TGTGCCAGCAGACCCCCCGGTTCCTACGAGCAGTACTTC.

This clone was seen only once. V usage is TRBV28 and J usage is TRBJ2-1; 9 positions match TRBD2. V shed 8 bases, J shed 7 bases, and the junction held 12 bases outside the gene matches. The CDR3 contains 15 residues. The germline V gene has CDR1 MDHEN and CDR2 SYDVKM. CDR3 region: CASCSSGTWENEQFF. The CDR3 DNA follows: TGTGCCAGCTGCTCTAGCGGGACGTGGGAAAATGAGCAGTTCTTC.